One and the same sample provided the 24 T cell receptor beta chains below, sequenced in a study of naive and memory T cell subsets. Treatment meaning: skin biopsy from PPD injection site in Mantoux-positive individual. A UMI-containing oligonucleotide was joined by 3' ligation to the TCR cDNA template. Four PCR rounds used nested alpha and beta constant region primers plus the SP2 primer. Each CDR3 protein gets one entry after TCRdb re-called the UMI-ligation and nested PCR reads with MiXCR. The sample comprises about 37,000 distinct CDR3 sequences, 11% of which are singletons, and almost 4% rests with the top ten. The input for sequencing was skin, taken from a tuberculin skin test site. The receptors were gathered from an adult in good health.

This clonotype was seen ten or more times. V usage is TRBV4-2 and J usage is TRBJ2-7; D call uncertain. Trimming stripped 4 bases from V and 0 bases from J, with 10 bases between. This CDR3 region has 14 residues. Germline V gene sequence: CDR1 LGHNA, CDR2 YNFKEQ. The CDR3 region is CASSLGDSSYEQYF. For the CDR3, the DNA is TGTGCCAGCAGCCTTGGAGATAGCTCCTACGAGCAGTACTTC.

In nucleotides, the CDR3 is TGTGCCAGCAGCCAATGGTCCGCCGGGACAGGCCTTGGCAATGAGCAGTTCTTC. This translates into CASSQWSAGTGLGNEQFF. V is TRBV4-2 and J is TRBJ2-1, with 8 bases lining up with TRBD1. The junction had 15 bases not matched to a gene; V was cut back by 2 bases and J by 6 bases. Looked up from germline, CDR1 is LGHNA and CDR2 is YNFKEQ. The length of the CDR3 is 18 residues.

This clonotype has at least ten counts. The J gene is TRBJ2-3, the V gene TRBV2; perhaps D is TRBD1 or TRBD2 (5 bases each). V lost 9 bases to trimming and J lost 2 bases, with 12 bases between them. The CDR3 is 13 amino acids. Germline V gene sequence: CDR1 SNHLY, CDR2 FYNNEI. The CDR3 protein is CASHGGTTDTQYF. Written as DNA, the CDR3 is TGTGCCAGTCACGGTGGGACCACAGATACGCAGTATTTT. The variable domain in full, with the rest retrieved from reference TRBV2 and TRBJ2-3, is EPEVTQTPSHQVTQMGQEVILRCVPISNHLYFYWYRQILGQKVEFLVSFYNNEISEKSEIFDDQFSVERPDGSNFTLKIRSTKLEDSAMYFCASHGGTTDTQYFGPGTRLTVL.

The chain has TRBV10-2 and TRBJ1-1; possible D gene TRBD1, 6 bases. Germline values: CDR1 WSHSY, CDR2 SAAADI. The V and J ends lost 4 bases and 8 bases respectively, with 11 bases between them. The length of the CDR3 is 12 residues. DNA for the CDR3: TGCGCCAGCAGTGTCTCCGACAGGGAAGCTTTCTTT. Amino acid sequence: CASSVSDREAFF.

This clonotype was observed many times. This chain joins TRBV28 and TRBJ2-7; TRBD2 agrees at 11 bases. The CDR3 loop spans 16 amino acids. Germline loops: CDR1 MDHEN, CDR2 SYDVKM. The J segment lost 6 bases and the V segment lost 5 bases, leaving 12 bases of the junction unmatched. The CDR3 DNA follows: TGTGCCAGCAGTCTGTTCTCTAGCGGGAGGAGGGGCGAGCAGTACTTC. It specifies CASSLFSSGRRGEQYF.

This clonotype was found a few times. V is TRBV5-1 and J is TRBJ2-7; 8 nucleotides line up with TRBD2. Trimming removed 2 bases from V and 0 bases from J; junction bases left unmatched: 4. Germline V CDR1 and CDR2: SGHRS, YFSETQ. The CDR3 covers 15 residues. The CDR3 region is CASSFISGTSYEQYF. The CDR3 DNA sequence: TGCGCCAGCAGCTTCATTAGCGGGACCTCCTACGAGCAGTACTTC.

This clonotype has ten or more counts. The V call is TRBV9, the J call TRBJ2-5; possibly TRBD1 or TRBD2 for D (6 bases each). This CDR3 has 14 residues. V was trimmed by 3 bases and J by 4 bases, leaving 13 bases between them. Germline assignment: CDR1 SGDLS and CDR2 YYNGEE. CDR3 loop: CASSGMGGAETQYF. In DNA form, the CDR3 reads TGTGCCAGCAGCGGGATGGGGGGCGCAGAGACCCAGTACTTC. The variable domain in full, with the rest retrieved from reference TRBV9 and TRBJ2-5, is DSGVTQTPKHLITATGQRVTLRCSPRSGDLSVYWYQQSLDQGLQFLIQYYNGEERAKGNILERFSAQQFPDLHSELNLSSLELGDSALYFCASSGMGGAETQYFGPGTRLLVL.

This clonotype was detected only a few times. The chain employs TRBV28 and TRBJ2-5, with 7 nucleotides matching TRBD2. This CDR3 comprises 17 residues. Germline trimming cut 2 bases from V and 9 bases from J; bases unmatched to any gene: 18. Germline V CDR1 and CDR2: MDHEN, SYDVKM. The CDR3 protein is CASSLGVSGTIAEAQYF. The CDR3 DNA sequence: TGTGCCAGCAGTTTAGGAGTTTCGGGGACTATCGCCGAAGCCCAGTACTTC.

This clonotype was counted only a few times. Compared with germline, one end of the junction differs, possibly owing to a read error. V usage is TRBV7-3 and J usage is TRBJ2-5; 11 nucleotides match TRBD2. There are 18 residues in the CDR3. The germline CDR1 and CDR2 sequences are SGHTA and FQGTGA. CDR3 residues: CASSLTGTSGTTQETQYF. The CDR3 nucleotides are TGTGCCAGCAGCTTAACAGGGACTAGCGGTACTACCCAAGAAACCCAGTACTTC.

This clonotype was seen many times. The gene calls are TRBV11-2 and TRBJ2-5; the D is unclear. Germline-derived CDR1 and CDR2 are SGHAT and FQNNGV. V shed 5 bases and J shed 1 base, with 8 bases lying between them. The CDR3 is made up of 13 amino acids. The CDR3 protein is CASSPNVQETQYF. The CDR3 nucleotides are TGTGCCAGCAGCCCCAATGTCCAAGAGACCCAGTACTTC.

This clonotype showed up just a few times. CDR3 DNA: TGTGCCAGCAGTTTTAGCACGTATGGCTACACCTTC. As protein: CASSFSTYGYTF. The chain recombines TRBV12-3 or TRBV12-4 with TRBJ1-2; D remains ambiguous. The CDR3 is 12 residues long. The germline V and J ends were trimmed by 3 bases and 5 bases, with 7 bases remaining between them.

This chain uses TRBV18 with TRBJ2-7; 7 nucleotides agree with TRBD1. The CDR3 loop spans 14 amino acids. Germline values: CDR1 KGHSH, CDR2 LQKENI. V was pared by 6 bases and J by 3 bases, with 8 bases of the junction left unmatched. CDR3 residues: CASSRPGQLYEQYF. The CDR3 DNA reads TGTGCCAGCTCGAGACCGGGACAGCTCTACGAGCAGTACTTC.

This clonotype was seen a handful of times. The chain combines TRBV5-1 with TRBJ2-2, with 11 bases aligning to TRBD1. This CDR3 region has 16 residues. The J segment lost 4 bases and the V segment lost 2 bases, leaving 4 bases of the junction unmatched. Germline V lookup: CDR1 SGHRS, CDR2 YFSETQ. The CDR3 spells CASSFGQGAFTGELFF. CDR3 DNA: TGCGCCAGCAGCTTCGGACAGGGGGCGTTCACCGGGGAGCTGTTTTTT.

There are many counts of this clonotype. The chain carries TRBV6-6 and TRBJ2-5, with D perhaps TRBD2 (5 bases). V lost 0 bases and J 1 base, leaving 18 bases between the germline ends. In germline, CDR1 is MNHNY, CDR2 SVGAGI (reference sequence). The CDR3 is 18 amino acids. CDR3 nucleotides: TGTGCCAGCAGTTACTCAGATCGGGCCCGAGGAGGCCAAGAGACCCAGTACTTC. As protein: CASSYSDRARGGQETQYF.

This clonotype was seen a few times. This chain uses TRBV20-1 with TRBJ1-4, with TRBD1 as a possible D gene (5 bases). V lost 1 base and J lost 8, with 11 bases in between. The CDR3 totals 13 residues. CDR1 and CDR2 (germline): DFQATT, SNEGSKA (reference sequence). The CDR3 protein is CSARGRQREKLFF. CDR3 nucleotides: TGCAGTGCTAGAGGGAGACAGAGAGAAAAACTGTTTTTT.

This clonotype was detected only a few times. The rearrangement uses TRBV6-5 and TRBJ2-7; 9 nucleotides match TRBD1. V lost 2 bases and J lost 5; bases outside the gene matches: 7. The CDR3 runs to 15 residues. Germline V gives CDR1 MNHEY, CDR2 SVGAGI. The CDR3 DNA reads as TGTGCCAGCAGTTACAAGGGACAGGGTATCAACGAGCAGTACTTC. It codes for CASSYKGQGINEQYF.

This chain links TRBV12-3 or TRBV12-4 with TRBJ2-7, with TRBD2 matching over 9 bases. V was clipped by 8 bases and J by 6 bases; unmatched bases: 8. The CDR3 runs 13 residues. The CDR3 sequence: CASSPRGGPEQYF. CDR3 bases: TGTGCCAGCTCCCCGCGGGGGGGGCCCGAGCAGTACTTC.

The CDR3 spells CASSADFSSYNEQFF. In DNA form, the CDR3 reads TGTGCCAGCAGTGCCGACTTCAGCTCCTACAATGAGCAGTTCTTC. The chain is built from TRBV2 and TRBJ2-1; D is ambiguous. V lost 4 bases and J 0 bases, leaving 10 bases between the germline ends. Germline CDR1 SNHLY, CDR2 FYNNEI. CDR3 length equals 15 residues.

This chain uses TRBV5-5 with TRBJ2-5; D may be TRBD2 (7 bases). The ends were cut back, 4 bases at V and 5 bases at J, with 24 bases in the middle. Germline CDR1 is SGHKS and CDR2 is YYEKEE (reference sequence). CDR3 length: 17 residues. The CDR3 nucleotides read TGTGCCAGCAGCCGCGTCCAGGGGAGGGGTAGTAGGGAGACCCAGTACTTC. Encoded protein: CASSRVQGRGSRETQYF.

This chain uses TRBV20-1 with TRBJ2-7; a possible D gene is TRBD1 (6 bases). CDR3 size: 14 residues. Trimming left V 0 bases short and J 6 bases short, with 15 bases between. CDR1 is DFQATT and CDR2 is SNEGSKA in the germline V gene (reference sequence). In nucleotides, the CDR3 is TGCAGTGCTAGAGAAGTTGGGCAGGGGCGCGAGCAGTACTTC. Residues: CSAREVGQGREQYF.

This clonotype turned up a few times. The V and J genes are TRBV12-3 or TRBV12-4 and TRBJ1-1; TRBD1 matches 7 bases. The ends lost 6 bases at V and 4 bases at J; junction bases unmatched: 8. CDR3 length equals 14 residues. CDR3 in amino acids: CASSEDRLSTEAFF. CDR3 nucleotide sequence: TGTGCCAGCAGCGAGGACAGGTTGTCCACTGAAGCTTTCTTT.

This clonotype came up a few times. The CDR3 DNA is TGTGCCAGCAGCTCCCCGGGACACTACACCGGGGAGCTGTTTTTT. It translates to CASSSPGHYTGELFF. The V call is TRBV13, the J call TRBJ2-2, with D perhaps matching TRBD1 (6 bases). Between the trimmed V and J ends, which lost 4 bases and 3 bases, there was a span of 12 bases. CDR1 is PRHDT and CDR2 is FYEKMQ in the germline V gene (reference sequence). The CDR3 totals 15 residues.

In regard to this clonotype: Because it lacks the conserved phenylalanine or tryptophan at the end, this CDR3 is likely a read error. The chain links TRBV6-2 or TRBV6-3 to TRBJ2-7, with 11 nucleotides matching TRBD1. Trimming removed 5 bases from V and 2 bases from J; junction bases left unmatched: 5. The germline CDR1 and CDR2 sequences are MNHEY and SVGEGT. This CDR3 region has 15 residues. The CDR3 region is CASSRWDRGTYEQYS. CDR3 coding DNA: TGTGCCAGCAGTCGGTGGGACAGGGGGACCTACGAGCAGTACTCC.

The table lists this clonotype with a few counts. The chain employs TRBV27 and TRBJ1-2, with no clear D. The germline gives CDR1 MNHEY, CDR2 SMNVEV (reference sequence). This CDR3 spans 14 amino acids. Trimming stripped 6 bases from V and 0 bases from J, with 11 bases between. The CDR3 DNA reads TGTGCCAGCAGCCCCCTGGGCCCTAACTATGGCTACACCTTC. Amino acid sequence: CASSPLGPNYGYTF.